A selection of T cell receptor beta chains follows, all from one sample in a study of blood T cell repertoires in COVID-19. Produced via immunoSEQ multiplex PCR; TCRdb's table is partial and in-frame only. This sample has some 260,000 clones; 75% to 95% occur once, and the top ten carry over 1.5%. Sequencing was performed on PBMCs or T cells enriched from blood (not recorded which). These receptors were taken from a woman aged 18-30 years who had recovered from COVID-19. The CDR3 runs from the conserved cysteine through the conserved F or W. The D gene is left open where the match is weak. The size of a clone is reported for some rows only, either as once, few or many, or as a class for expanded clones.

V: TRBV28; J: TRBJ1-6; D: .; size: .; CDR3: CASSWGGLNNSPLHF; DNA: TGTGCCAGCAGTTGGGGGGGTCTGAATAATTCACCCCTCCACTTT
V: TRBV15; J: TRBJ1-5; D: .; size: once; CDR3: CATSRDPVPGTQPQHF; DNA: TGTGCCACCAGCAGAGATCCGGTACCAGGAACTCAGCCCCAGCATTTT
V: TRBV29-1; J: TRBJ2-7; D: TRBD2; size: .; CDR3: CSVELAGEGYEQYF; DNA: TGCAGCGTTGAATTAGCGGGGGAGGGCTACGAGCAGTACTTC
V: TRBV6-5; J: TRBJ2-5; D: .; size: .; CDR3: CASSLQGRETQYF; DNA: TGTGCCAGCAGCTTACAGGGACGGGAGACCCAGTACTTC
V: TRBV7-8; J: TRBJ2-1; D: TRBD2; size: .; CDR3: CASSLGLAAYNEQFF; DNA: TGTGCCAGCAGCCTCGGACTAGCGGCCTACAATGAGCAGTTCTTC
V: TRBV14; J: TRBJ2-3; D: TRBD1; size: .; CDR3: CASSQFAGQGTDTQYF; DNA: TGTGCCAGCAGCCAATTCGCGGGACAGGGCACAGATACGCAGTATTTT
V: TRBV7-9; J: TRBJ2-7; D: .; size: once; CDR3: CASSPKGGHGYEQYF; DNA: TGTGCCAGCAGCCCTAAAGGGGGTCATGGCTACGAGCAGTACTTC
V: TRBV6-4; J: TRBJ2-1; D: TRBD2; size: few; CDR3: CASSVASGTYNEQFF; DNA: TGTGCCAGCAGTGTGGCTAGCGGGACATACAATGAGCAGTTCTTC
V: TRBV3-1/TRBV3-2; J: TRBJ2-5; D: .; size: .; CDR3: CASSQELVAAKETQYF; DNA: TGTGCCAGCAGCCAAGAGCTCGTAGCGGCCAAGGAGACCCAGTACTTC
V: TRBV7-8; J: TRBJ2-5; D: TRBD1; size: .; CDR3: CASSEQGTQGETQYF; DNA: TGTGCCAGCAGCGAACAGGGGACCCAGGGAGAGACCCAGTACTTC
V: TRBV5-1; J: TRBJ2-7; D: TRBD2; size: .; CDR3: CASSLELASSYEQYF; DNA: TGCGCCAGCAGCTTGGAACTAGCGAGCTCCTACGAGCAGTACTTC
V: TRBV6-5; J: TRBJ2-7; D: .; size: .; CDR3: CATTDSGGPYEQYF; DNA: TGTGCCACGACGGACTCTGGGGGCCCCTACGAGCAGTACTTC
V: TRBV5-1; J: TRBJ1-5; D: TRBD1; size: .; CDR3: CASSPGQGNQPQHF; DNA: TGCGCCAGCAGCCCGGGACAGGGCAATCAGCCCCAGCATTTT
V: TRBV5-6; J: TRBJ1-2; D: .; size: .; CDR3: CASSSEGAGRGYTF; DNA: TGTGCCAGCAGCTCCGAAGGGGCAGGACGGGGCTACACCTTC
V: TRBV5-6; J: TRBJ1-2; D: .; size: .; CDR3: CASSLPGVGNYGYTF; DNA: TGTGCCAGCAGCTTACCGGGGGTCGGGAACTATGGCTACACCTTC
V: TRBV7-8; J: TRBJ2-1; D: TRBD2; size: once; CDR3: CASSLPSGLAGAPPLNEQFF; DNA: TGTGCCAGCAGCTTACCGTCGGGACTAGCGGGGGCCCCCCCCCTCAATGAGCAGTTCTTC
V: TRBV7-2; J: TRBJ2-3; D: .; size: .; CDR3: CASSPYGRDTQYF; DNA: TGTGCCAGCAGCCCTTACGGTCGCGATACGCAGTATTTT
V: TRBV3-1/TRBV3-2; J: TRBJ2-1; D: TRBD2; size: .; CDR3: CASISLAGGIHEQFF; DNA: TGTGCCAGCATTAGTCTAGCGGGAGGGATCCATGAGCAGTTCTTC
V: TRBV19; J: TRBJ1-1; D: .; size: .; CDR3: CASSISRNTEAFF; DNA: TGTGCCAGTAGTATATCGAGGAACACTGAAGCTTTCTTT
V: TRBV14; J: TRBJ2-5; D: TRBD2; size: .; CDR3: CASSPGLAGGDIQETQYF; DNA: TGTGCCAGCAGCCCCGGACTAGCGGGGGGGGACATTCAAGAGACCCAGTACTTC
V: TRBV9; J: TRBJ2-5; D: TRBD1; size: .; CDR3: CASSITGAQETQYF; DNA: TGTGCCAGCAGCATTACAGGGGCCCAAGAGACCCAGTACTTC
V: TRBV5-1; J: TRBJ1-2; D: TRBD1; size: .; CDR3: CASSFRGRGYGYTF; DNA: TGCGCCAGCAGCTTCAGGGGGCGCGGCTATGGCTACACCTTC